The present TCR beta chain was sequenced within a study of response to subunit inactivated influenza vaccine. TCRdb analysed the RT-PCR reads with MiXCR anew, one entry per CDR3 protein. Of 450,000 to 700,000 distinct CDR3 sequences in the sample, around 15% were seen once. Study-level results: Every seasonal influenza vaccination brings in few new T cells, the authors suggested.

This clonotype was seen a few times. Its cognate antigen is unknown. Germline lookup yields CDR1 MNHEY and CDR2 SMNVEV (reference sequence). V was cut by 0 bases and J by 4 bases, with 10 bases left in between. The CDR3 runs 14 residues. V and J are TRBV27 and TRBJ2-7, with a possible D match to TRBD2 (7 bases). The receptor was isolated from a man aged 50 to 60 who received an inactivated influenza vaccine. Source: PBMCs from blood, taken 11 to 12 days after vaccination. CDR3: CASSLSGGLYEQYF. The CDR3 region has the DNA TGTGCCAGCAGTTTATCCGGGGGGCTATACGAGCAGTACTTC.